This T cell receptor (beta chain) originates from a study of blood T cell repertoires in COVID-19. Study overall: Acute and convalescent COVID-19 samples came from the United States, Italy and Spain. T cells, B-cell-depleted T cells, or PBMCs provided the cDNA or gDNA that served as material.

The germline gives CDR1 MGHRA, CDR2 YSYEKL. This CDR3 has 15 residues. The V gene end was trimmed by 3 bases and the J gene end by 3 bases; junction bases not matched to a gene: 5. Original processing notes: Reference gene primer amplification gave nucleated cell count estimates. The repertoire was sequenced with immunoSEQ multiplex PCR; TCRdb's copy has only in-frame clones and lacks some. That table gives V, J and clone size, and the DNA gave D and trimming. The sample lists roughly 90,000 clones, around 90% occurring once. The chain employs TRBV4-1 and TRBJ2-7; 10 nucleotides line up with TRBD1. The sample was peripheral blood. The TCR originated in a human donor with active COVID-19. The donor label of this sample is uncertain. This CDR3 reads CASSHSRDRGYEQYF. In DNA form, the CDR3 reads TGCGCCAGCAGCCACTCCCGGGACAGGGGCTACGAGCAGTACTTC.